A single sample is the source of the 20 T cell receptor beta chains below, sequenced in a study of OX40 agonist ivuxolimab in advanced cancers. Assay: immunoSEQ multiplex PCR; the TCRdb copy retains only in-frame clones and omits some. Among about 80,000 clones listed, more than 70% were seen once. The source was CD4+ or CD8+ T cells sorted from blood, collected in a trial of the OX40 agonist ivuxolimab. These receptors all stem from an adult with an advanced solid tumor such as melanoma, head and neck, liver or kidney cancer.

This clone was counted a single time. The CDR3 DNA is TGTGCCAGCAGCCCCCGGCTGGAAGAGGTCAATGAGCAGTTCTTC. Its translation: CASSPRLEEVNEQFF. The chain carries TRBV7-6 and TRBJ2-1, with no clear D. Germline CDR1 is SGHVS and CDR2 is FNYEAQ. The CDR3 has 15 amino acids. The germline V and J ends were trimmed by 5 bases and 6 bases, with 17 bases remaining between them.

This sequence joins TRBV28 and TRBJ1-6; 7 bases line up with TRBD1. Germline values: CDR1 MDHEN, CDR2 SYDVKM. The CDR3 covers 17 residues. The junction had 11 bases not matched to a gene; V was cut back by 5 bases and J by 4 bases. DNA of the CDR3: TGTGCCAGCAGTACCACCGGGACAGCAATTTATAATTCACCCCTCCACTTT. It codes for CASSTTGTAIYNSPLHF.

This sequence joins TRBV2 and TRBJ2-7, with 7 bases that match TRBD2. Germline CDR1 reads SNHLY; CDR2 reads FYNNEI. The junction had 3 bases not matched to a gene; V was cut back by 5 bases and J by 2 bases. This CDR3 contains 13 residues. The CDR3 here is CASSLRGAYEQYF. The CDR3 DNA sequence: TGTGCCAGCAGTCTTCGGGGGGCCTACGAGCAGTACTTC.

The chain recombines TRBV28 with TRBJ2-5; tentative D call: TRBD2 (6 bases). The V end lost 2 bases, the J end lost 5 bases, and 18 bases lay between the germline ends. Germline values: CDR1 MDHEN, CDR2 SYDVKM. The CDR3 covers 16 residues. This CDR3 is CASSLREVQRRETQYF. DNA for the CDR3: TGTGCCAGCAGTTTAAGGGAGGTGCAACGACGGGAGACCCAGTACTTC.

CDR3 bases: TGTGCCAGCTTAACTAACACTGAAGCTTTCTTT. The encoded protein is CASLTNTEAFF. The chain uses TRBV28 and TRBJ1-1; no clear D gene. The CDR3 has 11 amino acids. Germline V CDR1 and CDR2: MDHEN, SYDVKM. The V end lost 8 bases, the J end lost 2 bases, and 6 bases lay between the germline ends. Based on the CDR3 plus reference TRBV28 and TRBJ1-1, the full variable domain is DVKVTQSSRYLVKRTGEKVFLECVQDMDHENMFWYRQDPGLGLRLIYFSYDVKMKEKGDIPEGYSVSREKKERFSLILESASTNQTSMYLCASLTNTEAFFGQGTRLTVV.

This clone was counted a few times. The V gene is TRBV5-6, the J gene TRBJ2-5, with D uncertain. Trimming shortened V by 3 bases and J by 2 bases, and 5 bases separated the two germline ends. Germline V gives CDR1 SGHDT, CDR2 YYEEEE. This CDR3 has 12 residues. The CDR3 protein is CASSSGQETQYF. The DNA of the CDR3 is TGTGCCAGCAGCTCCGGGCAAGAGACCCAGTACTTC.

Note on this clone: The sample contains more than one DNA sequence encoding this CDR3. The chain links TRBV28 to TRBJ1-4, with D possibly being TRBD1 (5 bases). The CDR3 totals 14 residues. In germline, CDR1 is MDHEN, CDR2 SYDVKM. V dropped 2 bases and J dropped 4 bases, with 8 bases sitting between them. As DNA, the CDR3 is TGTGCCAGCAGTTTACCCCAGGGTAATGAAAAACTGTTTTTT. Residues: CASSLPQGNEKLFF.

The CDR3 region is CASSPQETNEKLFF. In DNA, the CDR3 is TGCGCCAGCAGCCCACAGGAGACTAATGAAAAACTGTTTTTT. The chain has TRBV5-1 and TRBJ1-4, with D possibly TRBD1 on 5 matching bases. CDR1 SGHRS and CDR2 YFSETQ come from the germline V gene. This CDR3 spans 14 amino acids. Trimming removed 4 bases from V and 2 bases from J, with 9 bases in between.

This clone was detected once. This rearrangement joins TRBV11-2 to TRBJ1-5, with TRBD1 identical over 7 bases. The V segment lost 5 bases and the J segment 4 bases; nucleotides outside the gene matches: 5. CDR1 SGHAT and CDR2 FQNNGV come from the germline V gene. The CDR3 loop spans 14 amino acids. For the CDR3, the DNA is TGTGCCAGCAGCCACGGGACAGCTAATCAGCCCCAGCATTTT. The encoded protein is CASSHGTANQPQHF.

This clone was detected only once. The V gene is TRBV5-1, the J gene TRBJ2-7; D may correspond to TRBD1 or TRBD2 (5 bases each). Germline CDR1 SGHRS, CDR2 YFSETQ. Between the trimmed V and J ends, which lost 3 bases and 2 bases, there was a span of 15 bases. The CDR3 extends over 15 amino acids. The CDR3 region has the DNA TGCGCCAGCAGCTCGGCTGAGGGGATTACCTACGAGCAGTACTTC. This encodes CASSSAEGITYEQYF.

CDR3 DNA sequence: TGTGCCAGCAGTTACAACAGGGGCCCGGGGGGCTACACCTTC. It specifies CASSYNRGPGGYTF. The chain couples TRBV6-5 to TRBJ1-2; the match to TRBD1 covers 7 bases. Germline V gives CDR1 MNHEY, CDR2 SVGAGI. With V trimmed by 2 bases and J by 8 bases, 8 bases remained unmatched. There are 14 residues in the CDR3.

The chain couples TRBV29-1 to TRBJ2-7; a possible D gene is TRBD2 (6 bases). Germline V gene data show CDR1 as SQVTM and CDR2 as ANQGSEA. This CDR3 region has 11 residues. Trimming took off 4 bases at V and 4 bases at J, with 8 bases between the two ends. Written as DNA, the CDR3 is TGCAGCGTTGGCGGGGATTACGAGCAGTACTTC. It codes for CSVGGDYEQYF.

This clone was seen only a few times. The chain uses TRBV5-6 and TRBJ2-7; 7 bases are a match to TRBD2. In germline, CDR1 is SGHDT, CDR2 YYEEEE. This CDR3 is 15 amino acids long. Germline trimming cut 4 bases from V and 1 base from J; bases unmatched to any gene: 8. In DNA, the CDR3 is TGTGCCAGCAGCCCCATGGGGAGGGAGTCCTACGAGCAGTACTTC. This gives the protein CASSPMGRESYEQYF.

This rearrangement joins TRBV7-3 to TRBJ2-2; TRBD1 aligns across 12 bases. CDR1 is SGHTA and CDR2 is FQGTGA in the germline V gene. Trimming at V came to 3 bases and at J to 6 bases, leaving 11 bases not matched to a gene. The CDR3 runs to 18 residues. The CDR3 sequence: CASSFMSIGTGGPGELFF. As DNA, the CDR3 is TGTGCCAGCAGCTTTATGTCCATCGGGACAGGGGGCCCCGGGGAGCTGTTTTTT.

The table lists this clone with a count of one. The rearrangement uses TRBV5-4 and TRBJ2-3; the D is unclear. The length of the CDR3 is 13 residues. The V end was cut by 4 bases, the J end by 1 base, with 7 bases between. Germline V gene lookup returns CDR1 SGHNT and CDR2 YYREEE (reference sequence). The CDR3 sequence: CASSPQGTDTQYF. The CDR3 bases are TGTGCCAGCAGCCCCCAGGGCACAGATACGCAGTATTTT.

This chain connects TRBV6-1 to TRBJ2-4, with D perhaps given as TRBD1 or TRBD2 (6 bases each). The V gene's germline CDR1 is MNHNS and CDR2 SASEGT. V was shortened by 3 bases and J by 7 bases, with 16 bases between the two germline ends. CDR3 length: 15 residues. The CDR3 protein is CASSDLSSGANIQYF. The DNA of the CDR3 is TGTGCCAGCAGTGATTTGTCTTCGGGGGCGAACATTCAGTACTTC.

The V and J genes are TRBV27 and TRBJ2-1; TRBD2 matches at 7 bases. J gave up 7 bases and V 6 bases, and 12 bases lay outside the gene matches. Germline values: CDR1 MNHEY, CDR2 SMNVEV (reference sequence). CDR3 length: 15 residues. The CDR3 DNA sequence: TGTGCCAGCAGCACTGGGAGGCCGCGGGGGAATGAGCAGTTCTTC. It codes for CASSTGRPRGNEQFF.

In its sample, this clone was seen once. The chain employs TRBV6-6 and TRBJ1-2; tentative D call: TRBD1 (6 bases). The V and J ends lost 6 bases and 4 bases respectively, with 9 bases between them. CDR3 length equals 12 residues. Germline assignment: CDR1 MNHNY and CDR2 SVGAGI (reference sequence). CDR3 DNA sequence: TGTGCCAGCAGACAGGGTCCCTATGGCTACACCTTC. Protein sequence: CASRQGPYGYTF.

This clone appeared a single time. The V and J genes are TRBV9 and TRBJ1-3; D is unresolved. V was trimmed by 4 bases and J by 4 bases, leaving 15 bases between them. The CDR3 totals 15 residues. The germline V gene encodes CDR1 SGDLS and CDR2 YYNGEE. For the CDR3, the DNA is TGTGCCAGCAGCCCTCGTCGGGTAGGAGGAAACACCATATATTTT. Its protein is CASSPRRVGGNTIYF.

The genes are TRBV6-1 and TRBJ2-7; TRBD2 might be the D (5 bases). The CDR3 is made up of 14 amino acids. From germline, CDR1 is MNHNS and CDR2 SASEGT. With 6 bases removed from V and 2 bases from J, the gap between germline ends came to 14 bases. Here the CDR3 DNA reads TGTGCCAGCAGCGGGGTAAAGGGTGCCTACGAGCAGTACTTC. Translating gives CASSGVKGAYEQYF.